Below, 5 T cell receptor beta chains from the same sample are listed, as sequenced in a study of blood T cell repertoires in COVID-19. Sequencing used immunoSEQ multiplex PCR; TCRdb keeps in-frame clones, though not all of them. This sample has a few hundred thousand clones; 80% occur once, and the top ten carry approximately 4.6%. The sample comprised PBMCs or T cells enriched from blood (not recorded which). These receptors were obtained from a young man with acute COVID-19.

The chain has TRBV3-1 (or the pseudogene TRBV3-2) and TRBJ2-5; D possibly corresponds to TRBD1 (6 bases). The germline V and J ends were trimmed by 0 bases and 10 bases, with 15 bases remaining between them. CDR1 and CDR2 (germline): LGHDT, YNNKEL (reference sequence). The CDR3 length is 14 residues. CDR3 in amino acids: CASSQDQWQGNQYF. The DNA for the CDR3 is TGTGCCAGCAGCCAAGATCAATGGCAGGGGAACCAGTACTTC.

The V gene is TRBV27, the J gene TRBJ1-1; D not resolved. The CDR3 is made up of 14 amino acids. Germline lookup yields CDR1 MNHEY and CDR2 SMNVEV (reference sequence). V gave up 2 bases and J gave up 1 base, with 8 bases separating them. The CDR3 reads CASSLLGSNTEAFF. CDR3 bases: TGTGCCAGCAGTTTACTAGGTTCGAACACTGAAGCTTTCTTT.

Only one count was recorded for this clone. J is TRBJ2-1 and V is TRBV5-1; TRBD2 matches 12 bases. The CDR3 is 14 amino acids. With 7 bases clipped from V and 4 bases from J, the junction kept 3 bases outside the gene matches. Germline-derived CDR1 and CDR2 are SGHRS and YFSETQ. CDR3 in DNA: TGCGCCAGCCGGACTAGCGGGGTGTACAATGAGCAGTTCTTC. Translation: CASRTSGVYNEQFF.

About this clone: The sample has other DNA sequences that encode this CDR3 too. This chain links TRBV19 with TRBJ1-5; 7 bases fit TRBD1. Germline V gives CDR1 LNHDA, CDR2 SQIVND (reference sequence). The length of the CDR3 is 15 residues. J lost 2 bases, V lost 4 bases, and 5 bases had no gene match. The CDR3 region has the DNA TGTGCCAGTAGTAGACAGGGTAGACGCAATCAGCCCCAGCATTTT. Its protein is CASSRQGRRNQPQHF.

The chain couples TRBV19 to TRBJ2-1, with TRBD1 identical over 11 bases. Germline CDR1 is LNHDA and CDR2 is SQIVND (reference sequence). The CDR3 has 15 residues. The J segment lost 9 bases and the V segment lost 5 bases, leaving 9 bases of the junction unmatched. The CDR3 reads CASSPSRDRGAEQFF. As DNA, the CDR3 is TGTGCCAGTAGTCCTTCCCGGGACAGGGGGGCTGAGCAGTTCTTC.